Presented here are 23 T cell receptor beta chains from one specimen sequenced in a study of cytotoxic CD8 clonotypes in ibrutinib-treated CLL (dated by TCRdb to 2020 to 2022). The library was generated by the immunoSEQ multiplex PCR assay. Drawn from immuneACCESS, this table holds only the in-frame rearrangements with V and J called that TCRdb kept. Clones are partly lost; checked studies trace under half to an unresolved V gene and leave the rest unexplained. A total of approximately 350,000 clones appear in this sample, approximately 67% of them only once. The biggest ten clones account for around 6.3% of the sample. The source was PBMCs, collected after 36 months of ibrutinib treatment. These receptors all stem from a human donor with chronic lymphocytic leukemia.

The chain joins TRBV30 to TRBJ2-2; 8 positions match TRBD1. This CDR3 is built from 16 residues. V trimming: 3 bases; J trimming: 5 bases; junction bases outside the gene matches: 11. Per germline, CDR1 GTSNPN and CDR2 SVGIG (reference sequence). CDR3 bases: TGTGCCTGGAGCCCCCAGCCGTACAGGGGGACCGGGGAGCTGTTTTTT. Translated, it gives CAWSPQPYRGTGELFF.

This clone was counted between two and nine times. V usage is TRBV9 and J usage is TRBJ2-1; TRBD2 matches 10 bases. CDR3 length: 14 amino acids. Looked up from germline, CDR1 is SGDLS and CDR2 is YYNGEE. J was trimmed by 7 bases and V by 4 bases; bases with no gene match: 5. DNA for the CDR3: TGTGCCAGCAGCTTTCTAGCGGGAGTGAATGAGCAGTTCTTC. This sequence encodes CASSFLAGVNEQFF.

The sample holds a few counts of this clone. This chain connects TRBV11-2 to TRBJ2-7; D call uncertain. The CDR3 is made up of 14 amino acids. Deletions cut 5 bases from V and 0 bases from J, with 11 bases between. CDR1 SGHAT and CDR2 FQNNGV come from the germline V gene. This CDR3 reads CASSPRADSYEQYF. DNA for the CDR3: TGTGCCAGCAGCCCACGCGCGGACTCCTACGAGCAGTACTTC.

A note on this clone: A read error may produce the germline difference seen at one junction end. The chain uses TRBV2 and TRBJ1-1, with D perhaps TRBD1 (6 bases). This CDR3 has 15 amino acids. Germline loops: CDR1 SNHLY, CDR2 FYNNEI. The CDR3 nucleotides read TGTGCCAGCAATGAAGGGGGGGGAAAGGACACTGAAGCTTTCTTT. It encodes CASNEGGGKDTEAFF.

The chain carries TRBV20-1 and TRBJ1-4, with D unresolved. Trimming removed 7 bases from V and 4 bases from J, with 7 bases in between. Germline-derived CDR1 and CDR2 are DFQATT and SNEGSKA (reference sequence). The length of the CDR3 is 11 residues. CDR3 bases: TGCAGTGGGATTCTTAATGAAAAACTGTTTTTT. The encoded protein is CSGILNEKLFF.

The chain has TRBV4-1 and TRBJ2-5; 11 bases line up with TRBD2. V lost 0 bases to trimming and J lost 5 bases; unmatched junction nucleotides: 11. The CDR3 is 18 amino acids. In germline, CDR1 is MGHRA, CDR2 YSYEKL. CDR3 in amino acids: CASSQDDGSGGARETQYF. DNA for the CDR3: TGCGCCAGCAGCCAAGATGATGGTAGCGGGGGGGCCAGGGAGACCCAGTACTTC.

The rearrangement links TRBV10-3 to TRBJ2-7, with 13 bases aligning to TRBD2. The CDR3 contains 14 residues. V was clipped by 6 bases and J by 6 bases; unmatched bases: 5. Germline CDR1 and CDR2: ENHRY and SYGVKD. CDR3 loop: CAISTSGRAGEQYF. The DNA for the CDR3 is TGTGCCATCAGCACTAGCGGGAGGGCCGGCGAGCAGTACTTC.

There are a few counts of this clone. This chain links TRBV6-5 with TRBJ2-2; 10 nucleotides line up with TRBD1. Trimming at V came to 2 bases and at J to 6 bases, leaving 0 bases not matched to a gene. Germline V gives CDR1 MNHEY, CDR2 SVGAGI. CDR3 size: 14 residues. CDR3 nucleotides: TGTGCCAGCAGTTACGGGACAGGGGCCGGGGAGCTGTTTTTT. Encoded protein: CASSYGTGAGELFF.

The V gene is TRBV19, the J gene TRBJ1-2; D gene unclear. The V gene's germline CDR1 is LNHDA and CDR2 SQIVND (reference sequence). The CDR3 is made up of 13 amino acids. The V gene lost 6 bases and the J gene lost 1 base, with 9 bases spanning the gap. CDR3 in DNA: TGTGCCAGTAGCAGTTTCGATAACTATGGCTACACCTTC. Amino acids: CASSSFDNYGYTF.

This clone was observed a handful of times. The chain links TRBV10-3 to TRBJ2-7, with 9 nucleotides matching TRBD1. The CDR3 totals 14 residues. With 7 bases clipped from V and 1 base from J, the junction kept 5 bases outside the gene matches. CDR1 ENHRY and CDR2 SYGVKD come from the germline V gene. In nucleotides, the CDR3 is TGTGCCATCACCCCCGGGACAGGGTCCTACGAGCAGTACTTC. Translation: CAITPGTGSYEQYF.

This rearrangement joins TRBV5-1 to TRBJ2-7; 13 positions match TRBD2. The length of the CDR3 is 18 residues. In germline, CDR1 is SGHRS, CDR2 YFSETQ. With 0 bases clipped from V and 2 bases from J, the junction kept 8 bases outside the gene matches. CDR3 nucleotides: TGCGCCAGCAGCTTGGGGACTAGCGGGGGCCTAATTCCCTACGAGCAGTACTTC. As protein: CASSLGTSGGLIPYEQYF.

The CDR3 DNA reads as TGTGCCAGCGTTGGAGGGGGCACAGATACGCAGTATTTT. Its protein product is CASVGGGTDTQYF. This rearrangement joins TRBV5-6 to TRBJ2-3, with D possibly being TRBD2 (6 bases). The germline V gene has CDR1 SGHDT and CDR2 YYEEEE. The CDR3 extends over 13 amino acids. With 7 bases removed from V and 1 base from J, the gap between germline ends came to 10 bases.

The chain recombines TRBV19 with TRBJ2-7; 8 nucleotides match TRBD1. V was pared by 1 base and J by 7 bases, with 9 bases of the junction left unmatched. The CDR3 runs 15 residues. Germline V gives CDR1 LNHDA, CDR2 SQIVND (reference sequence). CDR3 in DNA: TGTGCCAGTAGTATAGTCGGGACAGGTACGAGTGAGCAGTACTTC. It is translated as CASSIVGTGTSEQYF.

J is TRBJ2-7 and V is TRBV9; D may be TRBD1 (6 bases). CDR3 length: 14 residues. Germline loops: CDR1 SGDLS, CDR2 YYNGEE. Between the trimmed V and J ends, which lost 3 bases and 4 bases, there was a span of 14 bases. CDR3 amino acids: CASSAGQPNYEQYF. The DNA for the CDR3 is TGTGCCAGCAGCGCCGGACAGCCCAATTACGAGCAGTACTTC.

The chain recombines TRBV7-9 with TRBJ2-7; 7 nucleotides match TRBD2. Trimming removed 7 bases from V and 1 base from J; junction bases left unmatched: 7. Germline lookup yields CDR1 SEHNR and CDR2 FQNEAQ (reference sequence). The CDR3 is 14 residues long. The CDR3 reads CASTQRDGSYEQYF. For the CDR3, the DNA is TGTGCCAGCACCCAGCGGGATGGGTCCTACGAGCAGTACTTC.

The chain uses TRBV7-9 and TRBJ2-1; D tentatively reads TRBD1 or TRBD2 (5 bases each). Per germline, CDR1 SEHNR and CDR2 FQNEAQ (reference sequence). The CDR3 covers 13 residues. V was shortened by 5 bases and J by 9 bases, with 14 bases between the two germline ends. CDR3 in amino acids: CASSASFGTEQFF. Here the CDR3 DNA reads TGTGCCAGCAGCGCGAGCTTCGGGACTGAGCAGTTCTTC.

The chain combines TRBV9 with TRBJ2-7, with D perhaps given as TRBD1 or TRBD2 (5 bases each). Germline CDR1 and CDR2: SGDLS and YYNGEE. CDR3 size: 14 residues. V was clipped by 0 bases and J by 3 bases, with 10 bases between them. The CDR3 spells CASSVGGMHYEQYF. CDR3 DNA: TGTGCCAGCAGCGTAGGGGGGATGCACTACGAGCAGTACTTC.

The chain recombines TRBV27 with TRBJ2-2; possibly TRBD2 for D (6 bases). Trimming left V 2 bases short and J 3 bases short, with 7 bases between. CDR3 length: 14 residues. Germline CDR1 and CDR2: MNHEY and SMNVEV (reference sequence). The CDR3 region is CASSLGGHTGELFF. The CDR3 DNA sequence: TGTGCCAGCAGTTTAGGAGGGCACACCGGGGAGCTGTTTTTT.

The CDR3 DNA sequence: TGTGCCAGCAGGGACTACAGGGAGACTGAAGCTTTCTTT. The encoded protein is CASRDYRETEAFF. The chain links TRBV2 to TRBJ1-1; D possibly corresponds to TRBD1 (6 bases). V lost 6 bases to trimming and J lost 5 bases, with 13 bases between them. Germline V lookup: CDR1 SNHLY, CDR2 FYNNEI. CDR3 size: 13 residues.

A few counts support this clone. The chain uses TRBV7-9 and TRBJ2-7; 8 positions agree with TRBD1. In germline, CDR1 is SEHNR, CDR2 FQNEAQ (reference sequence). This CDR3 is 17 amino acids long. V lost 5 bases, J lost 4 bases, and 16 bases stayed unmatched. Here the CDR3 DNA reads TGTGCCAGCAGCCCCCATCCGGGACAGGCATCTGTGTACGAGCAGTACTTC. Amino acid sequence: CASSPHPGQASVYEQYF.

The CDR3 DNA sequence: TGTGCCAGCAGTTGGGGGGGTGAGTACGAGCAGTACTTC. Translation: CASSWGGEYEQYF. This chain links TRBV6-6 with TRBJ2-7; 7 bases map to TRBD2. Germline V gene lookup returns CDR1 MNHNY and CDR2 SVGAGI (reference sequence). J gave up 4 bases and V 4 bases, and 4 bases lay outside the gene matches. This CDR3 has 13 amino acids.

The CDR3 DNA follows: TGTGCCAGCAGCATCAGGGACAGCTACGAGCAGTACTTC. This translates into CASSIRDSYEQYF. J is TRBJ2-7 and V is TRBV7-9; 7 bases are a match to TRBD1. The germline CDR1 and CDR2 sequences are SEHNR and FQNEAQ (reference sequence). This CDR3 region has 13 residues. The J segment lost 3 bases and the V segment lost 5 bases, leaving 4 bases of the junction unmatched.

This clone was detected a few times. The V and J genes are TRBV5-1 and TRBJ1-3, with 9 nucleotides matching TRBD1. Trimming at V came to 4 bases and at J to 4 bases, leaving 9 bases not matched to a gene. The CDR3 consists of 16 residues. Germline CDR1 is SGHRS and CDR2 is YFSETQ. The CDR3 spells CASSPTLTGGGNTIYF. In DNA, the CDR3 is TGCGCCAGCAGCCCTACACTAACAGGGGGCGGAAACACCATATATTTT.